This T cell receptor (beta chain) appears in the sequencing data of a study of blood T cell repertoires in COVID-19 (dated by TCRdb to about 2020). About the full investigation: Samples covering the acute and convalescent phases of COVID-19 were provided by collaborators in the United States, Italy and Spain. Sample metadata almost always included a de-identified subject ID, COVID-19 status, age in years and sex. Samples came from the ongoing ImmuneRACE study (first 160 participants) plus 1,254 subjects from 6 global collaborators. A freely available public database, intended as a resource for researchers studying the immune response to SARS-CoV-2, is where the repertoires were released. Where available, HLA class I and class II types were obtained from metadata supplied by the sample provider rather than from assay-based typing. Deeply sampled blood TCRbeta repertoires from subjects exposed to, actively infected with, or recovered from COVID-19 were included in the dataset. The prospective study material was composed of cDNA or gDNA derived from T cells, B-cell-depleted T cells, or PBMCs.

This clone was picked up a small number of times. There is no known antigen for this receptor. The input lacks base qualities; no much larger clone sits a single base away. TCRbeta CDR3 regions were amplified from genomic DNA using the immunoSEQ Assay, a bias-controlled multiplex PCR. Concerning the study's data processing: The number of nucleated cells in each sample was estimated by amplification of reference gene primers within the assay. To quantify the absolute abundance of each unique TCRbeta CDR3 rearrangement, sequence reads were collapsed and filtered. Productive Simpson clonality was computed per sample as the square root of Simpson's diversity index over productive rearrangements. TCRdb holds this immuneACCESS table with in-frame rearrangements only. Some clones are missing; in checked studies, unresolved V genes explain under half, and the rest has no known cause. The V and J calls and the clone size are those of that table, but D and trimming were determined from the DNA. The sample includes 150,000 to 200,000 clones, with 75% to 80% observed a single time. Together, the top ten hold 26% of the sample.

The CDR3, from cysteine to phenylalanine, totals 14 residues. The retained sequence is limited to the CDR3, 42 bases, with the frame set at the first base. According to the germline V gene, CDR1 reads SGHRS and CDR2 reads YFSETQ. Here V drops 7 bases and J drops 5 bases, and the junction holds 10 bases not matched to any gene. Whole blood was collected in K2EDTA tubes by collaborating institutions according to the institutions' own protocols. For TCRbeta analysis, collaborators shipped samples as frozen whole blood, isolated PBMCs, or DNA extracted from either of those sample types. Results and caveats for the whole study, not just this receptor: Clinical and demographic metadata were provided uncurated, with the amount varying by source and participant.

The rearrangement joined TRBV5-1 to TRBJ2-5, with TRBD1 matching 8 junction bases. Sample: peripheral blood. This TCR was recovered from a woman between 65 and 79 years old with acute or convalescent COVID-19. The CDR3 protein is CASCDPGGFETQYF. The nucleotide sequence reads TGCGCCAGCTGCGACCCAGGGGGCTTCGAGACCCAGTACTTC.